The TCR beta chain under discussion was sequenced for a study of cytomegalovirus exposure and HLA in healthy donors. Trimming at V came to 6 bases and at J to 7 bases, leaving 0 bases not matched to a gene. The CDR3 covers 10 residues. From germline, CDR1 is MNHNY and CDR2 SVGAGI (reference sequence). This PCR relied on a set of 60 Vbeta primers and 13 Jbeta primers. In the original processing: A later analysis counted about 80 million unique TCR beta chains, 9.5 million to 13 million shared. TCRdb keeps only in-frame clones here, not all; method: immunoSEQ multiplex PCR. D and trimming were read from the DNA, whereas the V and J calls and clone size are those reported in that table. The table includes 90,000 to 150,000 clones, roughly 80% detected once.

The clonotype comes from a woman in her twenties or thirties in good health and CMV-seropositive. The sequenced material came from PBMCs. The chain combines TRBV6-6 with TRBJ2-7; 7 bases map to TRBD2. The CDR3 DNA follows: TGTGCCAGCAGGGGAGGGGAGCAGTACTTC. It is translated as CASRGGEQYF.